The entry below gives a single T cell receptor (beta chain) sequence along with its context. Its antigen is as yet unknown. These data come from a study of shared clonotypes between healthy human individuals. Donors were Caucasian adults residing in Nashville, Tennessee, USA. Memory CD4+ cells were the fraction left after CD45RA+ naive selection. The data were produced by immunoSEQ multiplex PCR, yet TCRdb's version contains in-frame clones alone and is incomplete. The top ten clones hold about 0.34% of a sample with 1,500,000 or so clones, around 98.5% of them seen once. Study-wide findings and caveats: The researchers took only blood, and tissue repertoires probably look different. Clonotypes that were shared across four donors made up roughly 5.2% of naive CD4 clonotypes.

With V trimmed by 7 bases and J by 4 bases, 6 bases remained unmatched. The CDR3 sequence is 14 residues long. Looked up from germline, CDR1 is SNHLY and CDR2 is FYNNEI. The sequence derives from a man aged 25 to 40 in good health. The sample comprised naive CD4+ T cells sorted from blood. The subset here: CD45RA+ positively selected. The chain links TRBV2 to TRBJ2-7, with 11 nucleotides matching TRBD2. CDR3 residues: CASIRLAGSYEQYF. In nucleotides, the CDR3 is TGTGCCAGCATTCGACTAGCGGGATCTTACGAGCAGTACTTC. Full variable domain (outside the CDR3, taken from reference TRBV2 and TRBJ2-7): EPEVTQTPSHQVTQMGQEVILRCVPISNHLYFYWYRQILGQKVEFLVSFYNNEISEKSEIFDDQFSVERPDGSNFTLKIRSTKLEDSAMYFCASIRLAGSYEQYFGPGTRLTVT.